These 27 T cell receptor beta chains share one sample of origin, sequenced in a study of CD8+ T cells in alopecia areata. TCR sequencing used cDNA made by reverse transcription of extracted RNA. Produced via immunoSEQ multiplex PCR; TCRdb's table is partial and in-frame only. The sample lists some 150,000 clones; roughly 50% were seen once. The source was CD4+ T cells sorted from blood, collected at week 0. The source of these receptors is a human donor with alopecia areata.

The rearrangement links TRBV6-5 to TRBJ2-5; D remains ambiguous. The germline V gene encodes CDR1 MNHEY and CDR2 SVGAGI. Trimming left V 4 bases short and J 4 bases short, with 10 bases between. This CDR3 contains 13 residues. The CDR3: CASSFGPLETQYF. The CDR3 coding sequence is TGTGCCAGCAGTTTCGGGCCATTAGAGACCCAGTACTTC.

The chain carries TRBV30 and TRBJ1-1; the D is unclear. The CDR3 covers 15 residues. With 0 bases removed from V and 1 base from J, the gap between germline ends came to 12 bases. Per germline, CDR1 GTSNPN and CDR2 SVGIG (reference sequence). CDR3 sequence: CAWSVEWPANTEAFF. The DNA of the CDR3 is TGTGCCTGGAGTGTAGAGTGGCCCGCGAACACTGAAGCTTTCTTT.

This clone was detected only a few times. The J gene is TRBJ2-7, the V gene TRBV18; D unclear. Between the trimmed V and J ends, which lost 3 bases and 3 bases, there was a span of 15 bases. Germline-derived CDR1 and CDR2 are KGHSH and LQKENI. This CDR3 comprises 15 residues. The CDR3 here is CASSPQTGPRYEQYF. The CDR3, as DNA: TGTGCCAGCTCACCTCAGACCGGGCCGCGCTACGAGCAGTACTTC.

The rearrangement links TRBV11-2 to TRBJ2-3; D possibly corresponds to TRBD1 (6 bases). Germline assignment: CDR1 SGHAT and CDR2 FQNNGV. The length of the CDR3 is 14 residues. V gave up 2 bases and J gave up 3 bases, with 9 bases separating them. As DNA, the CDR3 is TGTGCCAGCAGCTTAATACAGGGAACAGATACGCAGTATTTT. This codes for CASSLIQGTDTQYF.

V and J are TRBV30 and TRBJ1-5; D unclear. V was clipped by 2 bases and J by 1 base, with 9 bases between them. The CDR3 covers 14 residues. The germline V gene has CDR1 GTSNPN and CDR2 SVGIG (reference sequence). In DNA form, the CDR3 reads TGTGCCTGGAGTCTAGGAGTGAGCAATCAGCCCCAGCATTTT. It specifies CAWSLGVSNQPQHF.

The chain links TRBV10-2 to TRBJ2-2; D call uncertain. The CDR3 contains 13 residues. Between the trimmed V and J ends, which lost 7 bases and 7 bases, there was a span of 13 bases. The germline gives CDR1 WSHSY, CDR2 SAAADI. The CDR3 protein is CASIEWGYGELFF. CDR3 bases: TGCGCCAGCATCGAGTGGGGATACGGGGAGCTGTTTTTT.

The V and J genes are TRBV9 and TRBJ1-3; no clear D gene. V lost 3 bases to trimming and J lost 0 bases, with 10 bases between them. CDR1 and CDR2 from the germline V gene are SGDLS and YYNGEE. The CDR3 extends over 15 amino acids. The CDR3 bases are TGTGCCAGCAGCGCCGCCGCCGTCTCTGGAAACACCATATATTTT. Its protein product is CASSAAAVSGNTIYF.

V gene TRBV9 combines with J gene TRBJ1-2; TRBD1 might be the D (6 bases). The CDR3 covers 14 residues. V dropped 4 bases and J dropped 5 bases, with 15 bases sitting between them. Germline values: CDR1 SGDLS, CDR2 YYNGEE. CDR3 sequence: CASSREGRGYGYTF. In DNA, the CDR3 is TGTGCCAGCAGCAGAGAAGGGAGGGGGTATGGCTACACCTTC.

The chain recombines TRBV7-9 with TRBJ1-1; D remains ambiguous. The CDR3 totals 13 residues. Germline CDR1 and CDR2: SEHNR and FQNEAQ (reference sequence). Trimming stripped 6 bases from V and 1 base from J, with 9 bases between. The CDR3 region has the DNA TGTGCCAGCAGGCACCCCGAGAACACTGAAGCTTTCTTT. Protein: CASRHPENTEAFF.

The chain carries TRBV4-1 and TRBJ1-6; D gene unclear. The CDR3 has 17 amino acids. V was shortened by 0 bases and J by 4 bases, with 13 bases between the two germline ends. The germline CDR1 and CDR2 sequences are MGHRA and YSYEKL. The CDR3 DNA reads TGCGCCAGCAGCCAAGACGGACGGGGTGGATATAATTCACCCCTCCACTTT. It yields the protein CASSQDGRGGYNSPLHF.

The V call is TRBV6-6, the J call TRBJ2-3, with unresolved D. Deletions cut 2 bases from V and 6 bases from J, with 6 bases between. The CDR3 extends over 12 amino acids. CDR1 and CDR2 from the germline V gene are MNHNY and SVGAGI (reference sequence). The CDR3 sequence: CASSYGPDTQYF. CDR3 nucleotide sequence: TGTGCCAGCAGTTACGGTCCGGATACGCAGTATTTT.

The V call is TRBV9, the J call TRBJ2-3; 10 bases fit TRBD2. J lost 2 bases, V lost 0 bases, and 6 bases had no gene match. Germline assignment: CDR1 SGDLS and CDR2 YYNGEE. There are 17 residues in the CDR3. CDR3 nucleotide sequence: TGTGCCAGCAGCGTAGGGGCTAGCGGGGGCTCCACAGATACGCAGTATTTT. Its protein product is CASSVGASGGSTDTQYF.

The rearrangement links TRBV14 to TRBJ1-4; D gene ambiguous. The germline CDR1 and CDR2 sequences are SGHDN and FVKESK. This CDR3 has 16 amino acids. V lost 1 base and J 3 bases, leaving 12 bases between the germline ends. This CDR3 reads CASSQVVAASNEKLFF. The CDR3 nucleotides read TGTGCCAGCAGCCAAGTTGTTGCAGCTTCTAATGAAAAACTGTTTTTT.

The sample holds a few counts of this clone. The same CDR3 can be traced to other DNA sequences in this sample. The V gene is TRBV18, the J gene TRBJ2-5; D is ambiguous. This CDR3 contains 12 residues. Trimming took off 1 base at V and 2 bases at J, with 2 bases between the two ends. The germline V gene has CDR1 KGHSH and CDR2 LQKENI. The CDR3 protein is CASSPQQETQYF. The CDR3 bases are TGTGCCAGCTCACCACAACAAGAGACCCAGTACTTC.

Of note for this clone: The DNA is omitted, as the CDR3 cannot be located on it reliably, and the CDR3 follows TCRdb's listing. The genes are TRBV5-4 and TRBJ1-2. CDR1 is SGHNT, CDR2 YYREEE, per germline (reference sequence). The CDR3 region is 16 residues in length, termini included. CDR3 sequence: CASSSSLGLNNYGYTF.

This clone was picked up a small number of times. The V call is TRBV19, the J call TRBJ1-5; TRBD1 aligns across 9 bases. Germline CDR1 LNHDA, CDR2 SQIVND (reference sequence). This CDR3 contains 16 residues. Losses at the gene ends were 6 bases for V and 0 bases for J; bases not matched to a gene: 6. DNA of the CDR3: TGTGCCAGTAGCGGACAGGGGTCCTATAGCAATCAGCCCCAGCATTTT. Encoded protein: CASSGQGSYSNQPQHF.

The chain recombines TRBV6-1 with TRBJ1-5; D gene ambiguous. This CDR3 spans 13 amino acids. The germline gives CDR1 MNHNS, CDR2 SASEGT. The V end lost 6 bases, the J end lost 6 bases, and 12 bases lay between the germline ends. This CDR3 is CASRQELGQPQHF. CDR3 bases: TGTGCCAGCAGGCAGGAGTTAGGTCAGCCCCAGCATTTT.

The rearrangement joins TRBV7-9 to TRBJ1-1; D is undetermined. The CDR3 is made up of 13 amino acids. Trimming removed 7 bases from V and 0 bases from J, with 9 bases in between. Per germline, CDR1 SEHNR and CDR2 FQNEAQ (reference sequence). CDR3 amino acids: CASKREMNTEAFF. In DNA form, the CDR3 reads TGTGCCAGCAAAAGGGAGATGAACACTGAAGCTTTCTTT.

The chain couples TRBV27 to TRBJ2-7; possibly TRBD1 or TRBD2 for D (5 bases each). The CDR3 has 16 residues. CDR1 is MNHEY, CDR2 SMNVEV, per germline (reference sequence). Trimming took 5 bases from V and 3 from J, leaving 20 bases between them. The CDR3 spells CASSLTRNSQGYEQYF. CDR3 coding DNA: TGTGCCAGCAGTCTCACTAGAAACTCCCAGGGCTACGAGCAGTACTTC.

This clone was seen only once. The chain joins TRBV2 to TRBJ1-4; D unclear. Trimming shortened V by 6 bases and J by 7 bases, and 15 bases separated the two germline ends. Germline CDR1 reads SNHLY; CDR2 reads FYNNEI. The CDR3 length is 14 residues. CDR3 in DNA: TGTGCCAGCAGGATTTGGGGAGAGGGTGAAAAACTGTTTTTT. Its translation is CASRIWGEGEKLFF.

V gene TRBV29-1 combines with J gene TRBJ2-2; D is possibly TRBD2 (5 bases). Germline V gene data show CDR1 as SQVTM and CDR2 as ANQGSEA. V lost 6 bases and J lost 0, with 11 bases in between. The CDR3 contains 14 residues. CDR3 bases: TGCAGCGTCATGGACTGGCCGAACACCGGGGAGCTGTTTTTT. Protein product: CSVMDWPNTGELFF.

This chain links TRBV6-5 with TRBJ1-2; D remains ambiguous. Germline loops: CDR1 MNHEY, CDR2 SVGAGI. Trimming removed 7 bases at V and 5 bases at J, with 8 bases between. This CDR3 comprises 11 residues. The CDR3 nucleotides are TGTGCCAGCACCCCCGGGTATGGCTACACCTTC. It translates to CASTPGYGYTF.

The V and J genes are TRBV9 and TRBJ1-1; possibly TRBD1 for D (5 bases). CDR3 length: 15 amino acids. Trimming shortened V by 3 bases and J by 0 bases, and 12 bases separated the two germline ends. CDR1 and CDR2 from the germline V gene are SGDLS and YYNGEE. The CDR3 nucleotides read TGTGCCAGCAGCGCGGGACCAATTATGAACACTGAAGCTTTCTTT. This sequence encodes CASSAGPIMNTEAFF.

DNA for the CDR3: TGTGCCAGTAGTTCACCGGGACTAGCAACCGGGGAGCTGTTTTTT. Its translation: CASSSPGLATGELFF. This chain joins TRBV19 and TRBJ2-2, with 9 bases aligning to TRBD2. The trim removed 5 bases at V and 5 bases at J, leaving 6 bases unmatched. This CDR3 region has 15 residues. From germline, CDR1 is LNHDA and CDR2 SQIVND (reference sequence). Full variable domain (rest looked up from reference TRBV19 and TRBJ2-2): DGGITQSPKYLFRKEGQNVTLSCEQNLNHDAMYWYRQDPGQGLRLIYYSQIVNDFQKGDIAEGYSVSREKKESFPLTVTSAQKNPTAFYLCASSSPGLATGELFFGEGSRLTVL.

This clone was counted only a few times. J is TRBJ1-5 and V is TRBV30; possible D gene TRBD1, 5 bases. V gave up 1 base and J gave up 3 bases, with 7 bases separating them. The CDR3 consists of 13 residues. Per the germline V gene, CDR1 is GTSNPN and CDR2 is SVGIG (reference sequence). As DNA, the CDR3 is TGTGCCTGGAGTGGGGGGGACAATCAGCCCCAGCATTTT. Translating it yields CAWSGGDNQPQHF.

J is TRBJ1-6 and V is TRBV6-5; tentative D call: TRBD1 (6 bases). This CDR3 is built from 14 residues. V shed 8 bases and J shed 5 bases, with 13 bases lying between them. Germline V gene sequence: CDR1 MNHEY, CDR2 SVGAGI. Here the CDR3 reads CASGDTNNNSPLHF. As DNA, the CDR3 is TGTGCCAGCGGGGACACAAACAATAATTCACCCCTCCACTTT.

The chain uses TRBV30 and TRBJ2-6, with D uncertain. The CDR3 consists of 17 residues. Germline loops: CDR1 GTSNPN, CDR2 SVGIG (reference sequence). The germline V and J ends were trimmed by 2 bases and 0 bases, with 14 bases remaining between them. CDR3: CAWSRVKIRSGANVLTF. CDR3 coding DNA: TGTGCCTGGAGTAGGGTCAAAATACGCTCTGGGGCCAACGTCCTGACTTTC. Full variable domain (outside the CDR3, taken from reference TRBV30 and TRBJ2-6): SQTIHQWPATLVQPVGSPLSLECTVEGTSNPNLYWYRQAAGRGLQLLFYSVGIGQISSEVPQNLSASRPQDRQFILSSKKLLLSDSGFYLCAWSRVKIRSGANVLTFGAGSRLTVL.